These T cell receptor beta chains were read from a single sample in a study of T-cell memory formation after mild COVID-19. TCRdb reprocessed the 5' RACE reads via MiXCR and lists one record per CDR3 protein. The data show about 140,000 distinct CDR3 sequences, roughly 14% seen once. Sequencing was performed on PBMCs or a T cell subset sorted from them (not recorded which). All receptors come from an adult woman who had mild COVID-19 (a few samples of this study predate the infection). Cell type and time point are not known. Both conserved end residues are part of each CDR3. Size values are once, few and many counts, or a class for expanded clones, and some rows have none.

cdr3_length clone_size v_call cdr3_aa
17 . TRBV24-1 CATSDLQSPSSADTQYF
13 few TRBV12-3/TRBV12-4 CAITSGPYNEQFF
14 . TRBV6-2/TRBV6-3 CASSPVSSQGPQYF
15 few TRBV5-1 CASSIDQGSNQPQHF
15 many TRBV5-6 CASSLLAGGRETQYF
15 many TRBV20-1 CSARVLAGGGNEQFF
12 . TRBV5-6 CASSLGRPEQYF
15 few TRBV5-1 CASSLRTGAPGELFF
16 . TRBV7-2 CASSTTGSTSTDTQYF
17 few TRBV7-9 CASSTPQGRSGANVLTF
17 few TRBV12-3/TRBV12-4 CASSFPLAGTNTGELFF
15 few TRBV13 CASSFERQYQETQYF
17 few TRBV7-3 CASSPTPSGGNTGELFF
14 few TRBV29-1 CSVEDPQGPYGYTF
15 few TRBV12-3/TRBV12-4 CASSPTGPSGYGYTF
15 . TRBV5-1 CASSTNSGTANTIYF
16 few TRBV10-2 CASSASSGTYSYEQYF
14 few TRBV18 CASSPPGQGETQYF
16 . TRBV4-1 CASSTGGISGANVLTF
15 . TRBV28 CASSLYRRSNQPQHF
15 . TRBV12-3/TRBV12-4 CASSQSGTGDQPQHF
16 . TRBV24-1 CATSPRTALITDTQYF
14 . TRBV3-1 CASSHRTGVQTQYF
14 many TRBV25-1 CASSPRIRENEQYF
18 few TRBV5-1 CASSPRLAGGRNTGELFF
12 many TRBV7-9 CASSFGTGELFF
15 few TRBV5-5 CASSGGLAGRETQYF
15 . TRBV4-1 CASSLQGQGNTEAFF
13 . TRBV5-1 CASSLGYSTEAFF
22 . TRBV6-5 CASSYDFGNRRDGPSRLNEQFF
17 . TRBV14 CASSQDLLAGARPEQYF
15 few TRBV2 CASSKTSVTYNEQFF
16 few TRBV27 CASSFGRELGTGELFF
19 . TRBV7-6 CASSTRNPGQGYKNSPLHF
16 . TRBV19 CASSTRDRGPLGTQYF
15 few TRBV24-1 CATSDFSGSRVEQFF
11 few TRBV29-1 CSVDRRETQYF
13 . TRBV24-1 CATSGTPSYEQYF
11 . TRBV29-1 CSVGDGTSVSF
14 few TRBV3-1 CASSQRDRYTEAFF
15 few TRBV27 CASSPLRDRNQPQHF
14 few TRBV3-1 CASSNWVKNTEAFF
15 few TRBV5-1 CASSFGGGAGETQYF
14 many TRBV12-3/TRBV12-4 CASTLGPTTDTQYF
15 few TRBV12-3/TRBV12-4 CASSHSGHSNQPQHF